The T cell receptor beta chain described here comes from a study of cytomegalovirus exposure and HLA in healthy donors. General observations from the study: CMV serostatus was the sole immune exposure information available. Investigators reported about 160 TCR beta chains as tied to cytomegalovirus.

Germline assignment: CDR1 MNHNY and CDR2 SVGAGI (reference sequence). V was trimmed by 6 bases and J by 1 base, leaving 18 bases between them. CDR3 length: 16 amino acids. Regarding donors, all were healthy bone marrow donors. Unrecorded immune exposures were likely, despite nominal health at sampling. PCR involved 60 Vbeta and 13 Jbeta primers. Sequencing used immunoSEQ multiplex PCR; TCRdb keeps in-frame clones, though not all of them. The sample lists 75,000 to 90,000 clones, roughly 85% occurring once. With respect to this clone: The antigen is undetermined.

This sequence was found in a man aged 35 to 55 in good health and CMV-seropositive. V gene TRBV6-6 combines with J gene TRBJ1-1, with a weak D call TRBD1 (6 bases). Sequenced sample: PBMCs. The CDR3 DNA reads TGTGCCAGCAGCCCCTTAGAGAGGGGGTGGAACACTGAAGCTTTCTTT. Translated, it gives CASSPLERGWNTEAFF.